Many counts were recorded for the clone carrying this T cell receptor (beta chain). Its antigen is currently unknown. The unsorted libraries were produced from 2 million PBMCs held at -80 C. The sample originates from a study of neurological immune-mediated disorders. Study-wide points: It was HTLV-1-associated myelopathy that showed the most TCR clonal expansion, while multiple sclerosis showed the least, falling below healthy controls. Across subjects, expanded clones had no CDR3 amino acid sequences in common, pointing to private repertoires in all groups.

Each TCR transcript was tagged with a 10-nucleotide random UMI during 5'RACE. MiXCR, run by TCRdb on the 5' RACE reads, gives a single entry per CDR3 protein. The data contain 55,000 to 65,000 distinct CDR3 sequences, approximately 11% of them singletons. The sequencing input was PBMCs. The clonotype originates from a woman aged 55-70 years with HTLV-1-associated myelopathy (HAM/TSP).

This CDR3 reads CASSLDPRELWGYTF. The CDR3 bases are TGCGCCAGCAGCTTGGACCCCAGGGAATTATGGGGCTACACCTTC. The V and J genes are TRBV5-1 and TRBJ1-2, with D perhaps matching TRBD1 (5 bases). V shed 0 bases and J shed 8 bases, with 17 bases lying between them. Germline lookup yields CDR1 SGHRS and CDR2 YFSETQ. The CDR3 sequence is 15 residues long.